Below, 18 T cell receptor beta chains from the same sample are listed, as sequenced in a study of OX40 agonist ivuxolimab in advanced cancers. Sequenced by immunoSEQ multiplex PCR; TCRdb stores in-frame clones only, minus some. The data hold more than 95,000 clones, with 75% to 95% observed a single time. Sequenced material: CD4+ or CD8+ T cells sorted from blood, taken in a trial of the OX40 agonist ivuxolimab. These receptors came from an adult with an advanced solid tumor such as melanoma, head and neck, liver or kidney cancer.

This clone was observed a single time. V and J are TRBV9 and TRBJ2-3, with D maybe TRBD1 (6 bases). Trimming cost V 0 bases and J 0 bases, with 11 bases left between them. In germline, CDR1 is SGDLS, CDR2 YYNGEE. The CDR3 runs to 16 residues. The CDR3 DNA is TGTGCCAGCAGCGTAGGGGGGACATTAAGCACAGATACGCAGTATTTT. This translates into CASSVGGTLSTDTQYF.

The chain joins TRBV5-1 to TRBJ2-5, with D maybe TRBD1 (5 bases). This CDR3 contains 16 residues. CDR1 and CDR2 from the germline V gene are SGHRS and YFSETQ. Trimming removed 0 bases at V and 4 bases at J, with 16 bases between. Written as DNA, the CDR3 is TGCGCCAGCAGCTTGGGATACAAAGGGGCTGGAGAGACCCAGTACTTC. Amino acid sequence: CASSLGYKGAGETQYF.

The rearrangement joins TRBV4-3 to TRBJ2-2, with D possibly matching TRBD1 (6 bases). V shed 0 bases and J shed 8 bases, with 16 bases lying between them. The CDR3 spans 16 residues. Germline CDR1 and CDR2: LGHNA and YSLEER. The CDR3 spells CASSQDPGTFPGELFF. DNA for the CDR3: TGCGCCAGCAGCCAAGATCCCGGGACATTCCCGGGGGAGCTGTTTTTT.

The CDR3 loop is CASSLGPGTGGSGNTIYF. In DNA form, the CDR3 reads TGCGCCAGCAGCTTGGGGCCAGGGACAGGGGGCTCTGGAAACACCATATATTTT. The V call is TRBV5-1, the J call TRBJ1-3; the match to TRBD1 covers 11 bases. CDR1 and CDR2 from the germline V gene are SGHRS and YFSETQ. J was trimmed by 0 bases and V by 0 bases; bases with no gene match: 5. The CDR3 totals 18 residues.

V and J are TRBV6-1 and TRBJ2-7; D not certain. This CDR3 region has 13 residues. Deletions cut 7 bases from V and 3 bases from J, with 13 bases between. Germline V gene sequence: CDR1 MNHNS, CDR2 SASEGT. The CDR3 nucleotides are TGTGCCAGCAATAAGGCACTTTACTACGAGCAGTACTTC. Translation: CASNKALYYEQYF.

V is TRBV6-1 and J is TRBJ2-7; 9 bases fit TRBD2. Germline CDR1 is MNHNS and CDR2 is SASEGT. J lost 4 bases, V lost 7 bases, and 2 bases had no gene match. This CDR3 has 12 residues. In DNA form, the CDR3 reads TGTGCCAGCACTAGCGGGACGTACGAGCAGTACTTC. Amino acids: CASTSGTYEQYF.

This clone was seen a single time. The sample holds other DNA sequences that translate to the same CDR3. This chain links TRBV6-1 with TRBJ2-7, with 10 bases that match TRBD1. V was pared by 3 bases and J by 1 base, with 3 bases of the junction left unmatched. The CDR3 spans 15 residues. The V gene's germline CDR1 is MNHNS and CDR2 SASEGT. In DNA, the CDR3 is TGTGCCAGCAGTGAGCCGGGACAGGGGTCCTACGAGCAGTACTTC. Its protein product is CASSEPGQGSYEQYF.

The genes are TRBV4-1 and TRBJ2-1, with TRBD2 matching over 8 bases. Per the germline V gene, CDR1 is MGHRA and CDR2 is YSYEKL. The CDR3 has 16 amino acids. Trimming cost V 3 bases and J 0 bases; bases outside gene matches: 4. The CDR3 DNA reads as TGCGCCAGCAGCCACCCCGGGACTAGCTCCTACAATGAGCAGTTCTTC. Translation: CASSHPGTSSYNEQFF.

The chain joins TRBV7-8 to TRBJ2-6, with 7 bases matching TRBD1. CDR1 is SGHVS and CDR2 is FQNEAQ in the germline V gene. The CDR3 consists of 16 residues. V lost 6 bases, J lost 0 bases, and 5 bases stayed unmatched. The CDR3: CASRATGLSGANVLTF. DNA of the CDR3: TGTGCCAGCAGGGCGACAGGGCTCTCTGGGGCCAACGTCCTGACTTTC.

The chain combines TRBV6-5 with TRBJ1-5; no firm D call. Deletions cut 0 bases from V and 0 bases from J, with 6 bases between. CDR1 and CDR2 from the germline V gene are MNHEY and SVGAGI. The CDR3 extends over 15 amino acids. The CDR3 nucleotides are TGTGCCAGCAGTTACTCGTTGGGTAGCAATCAGCCCCAGCATTTT. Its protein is CASSYSLGSNQPQHF.

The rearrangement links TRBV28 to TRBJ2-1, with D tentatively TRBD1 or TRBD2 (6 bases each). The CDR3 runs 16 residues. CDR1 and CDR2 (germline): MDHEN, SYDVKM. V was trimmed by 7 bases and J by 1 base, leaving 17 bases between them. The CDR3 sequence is CASTEGGAVSYNEQFF. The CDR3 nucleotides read TGTGCCAGCACCGAGGGGGGAGCTGTTTCCTACAATGAGCAGTTCTTC.

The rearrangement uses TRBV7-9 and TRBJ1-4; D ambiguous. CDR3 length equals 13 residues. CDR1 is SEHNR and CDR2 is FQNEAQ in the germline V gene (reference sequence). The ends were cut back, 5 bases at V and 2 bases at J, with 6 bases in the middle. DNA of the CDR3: TGTGCCAGCAGCAGGAGTACTAATGAAAAACTGTTTTTT. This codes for CASSRSTNEKLFF.

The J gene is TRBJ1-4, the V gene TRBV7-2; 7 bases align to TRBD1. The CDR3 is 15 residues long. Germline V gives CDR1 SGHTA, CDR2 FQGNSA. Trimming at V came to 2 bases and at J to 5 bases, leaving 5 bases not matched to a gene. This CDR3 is CASSLMGTENEKLFF. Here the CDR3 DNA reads TGTGCCAGCAGCTTAATGGGGACAGAAAATGAAAAACTGTTTTTT.

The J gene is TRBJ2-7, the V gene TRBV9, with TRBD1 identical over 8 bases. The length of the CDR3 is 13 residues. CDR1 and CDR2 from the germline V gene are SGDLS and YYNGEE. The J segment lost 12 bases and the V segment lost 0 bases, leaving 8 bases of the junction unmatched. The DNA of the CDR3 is TGTGCCAGCAGCGTAGAGTTCCAGGGGGCACGGTACTTC. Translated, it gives CASSVEFQGARYF.

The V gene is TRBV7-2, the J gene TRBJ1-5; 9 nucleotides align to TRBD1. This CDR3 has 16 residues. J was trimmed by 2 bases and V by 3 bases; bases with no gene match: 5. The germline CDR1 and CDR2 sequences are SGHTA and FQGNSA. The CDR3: CASSLDRGAGNQPQHF. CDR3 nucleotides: TGTGCCAGCAGCTTGGACAGGGGCGCCGGCAATCAGCCCCAGCATTTT.

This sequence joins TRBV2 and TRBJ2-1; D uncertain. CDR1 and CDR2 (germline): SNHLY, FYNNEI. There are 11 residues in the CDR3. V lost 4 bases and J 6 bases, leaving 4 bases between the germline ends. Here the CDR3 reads CASSGTNEQFF. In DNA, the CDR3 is TGTGCCAGCAGTGGGACCAATGAGCAGTTCTTC.

CDR3 in amino acids: CASSLDSAGELFF. Here the CDR3 DNA reads TGTGCCAGCAGCTTGGATTCGGCCGGGGAGCTGTTTTTT. The gene calls are TRBV5-4 and TRBJ2-2, with D hard to call. The CDR3 runs 13 residues. Germline V gene data show CDR1 as SGHNT and CDR2 as YYREEE (reference sequence). Trimming left V 0 bases short and J 6 bases short, with 6 bases between.

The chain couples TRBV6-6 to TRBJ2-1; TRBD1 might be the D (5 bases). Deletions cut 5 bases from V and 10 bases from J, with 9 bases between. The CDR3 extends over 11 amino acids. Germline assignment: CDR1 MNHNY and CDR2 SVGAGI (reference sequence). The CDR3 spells CASSVRTEQFF. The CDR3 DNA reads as TGTGCCAGCAGTGTTAGGACAGAGCAGTTCTTC.